This TCR beta chain was retrieved from a study of cytomegalovirus exposure and HLA in healthy donors listed by TCRdb under 2017. Background for the entire study: An earlier analysis of some 620 of the donors reported 250 to 300 Gb of sequence data and around 120 million unique TCR beta sequences obtained from about 179 million T cells. Among the roughly 370 genotyped donors, more than 70% belonged to the genetic ancestry cluster associated with self-reported Caucasian donors. In addition to the first cohort of 666 subjects, a separate validation cohort of approximately 130 different subjects was used. Using immunosequencing, the study profiled T cell repertoires from 640 or so subjects and related those repertoires to cytomegalovirus serostatus. The study combined high-throughput TCR immunosequencing, statistical association of individual TCRs with disease status, and machine learning to predict cytomegalovirus infection status. A later analysis re-analyzed previously published TCR beta repertoires from 650 to 800 donors and added high-resolution HLA genotyping to study TCR occurrence patterns. Class I and class II HLA loci were covered by the typing at four-digit resolution. A later genetic analysis used genome-wide SNP genotypes for about 60% of the roughly 700 donors, treating that subset as a discovery cohort. Because of strong linkage in the cohort, roughly five DR-DQ haplotypes were treated as single units for association and clustering. An earlier analysis of several hundred of the donors used high-throughput TCR beta sequencing to judge whether each TCR beta V gene segment behaved as functional or pseudogenic. Rather than drawing on any new phenotypic data, the later analysis identified candidate immune exposures from TCR beta sequences and the way those sequences occurred across donors. Donor age, sex, ethnicity and CMV serostatus were compiled together with the repertoire data. The study aimed to test whether signatures of past pathogen exposure could be identified by cataloging public T cell receptors. The number of typed donors differed by locus: roughly 629-640 for A, B, C, DRB1 and DQB1; 500 to 550 for DQA1; some 590 for DPA1; and some 450 for DPB1. An early release covering 550 to 700 HLA-typed donors comprised about 300 gigabases of sequencing data and 85 million to 100 million unique TCR sequences. Across approximately 400 genotyped donors of the cohort, an average of approximately 200,000 unique TCR beta nucleotide sequences per donor were sequenced, and roughly 20% of those sequences were non-productive. Every repertoire in the discovery cohort had been generated on one and the same sequencing platform.

The cohort comprised some 730 healthy bone marrow donors. At the time of sampling, all cohort members were nominally healthy, though unrecorded immune exposures were likely present. The donor was CMV seronegative and belonged to the group of 350 to 400 seronegative cohort members. Each donor provided a peripheral blood sample, and peripheral blood mononuclear cells were used for TCR beta sequencing. Genomic DNA was extracted from the blood cell samples with the Qiagen DNeasy Blood Extraction Kit. Notes on this clone: There is no known antigen for this receptor. No qualities accompany the bases; no much larger clone lies one base away.

General findings and caveats noted by the study authors: Only TCR beta chains were sequenced in this cohort, and the absence of alpha or paired-chain data limited detectable features. The authors suggested that the approach could potentially be generalized to other disease states and immunological phenotypes. A later genetic analysis associated a missense DCLRE1C variant with V-gene and J-gene trimming of TCR beta chains, and an independent cohort replicated the association. Because some donors lacked HLA typing at each locus, the association tests relied only on the typed subset. A further reported finding was that TCR beta sequences accurately predicted the HLA-A and HLA-B alleles for most subjects in the first cohort. The classifier was reported to diagnose cytomegalovirus status with high specificity and sensitivity in both the original cohort and the validation cohort. A later analysis reported that several top co-occurrence clusters appeared linked to parvovirus B19, influenza, CMV and Epstein-Barr virus. A later analysis found that HLA-associated TCR beta chains were more clonally expanded and had lower generation probabilities than equally common non-associated chains. The sequencing pipeline was judged likely to have produced a cluster of highly shared sequence variants as a technical artifact. Linkage disequilibrium might explain the correlated functional status among segregating V segments, but an unknown experimental factor could not be ruled out. While some public TCRs were present in many individuals, most TCR sequences turned up only very rarely across donors. Because counts were too low, roughly 17 rarely observed V segments, including chromosome 9 orphons, were left out of the earlier analysis of approximately 500 of the donors. According to a later genetic analysis, donors in an Asian-associated ancestry cluster had fewer N-insertions in productive TCRs than the approximately 670-donor mean. In an earlier analysis of approximately 590 of the donors, most TCR beta V segments appeared in productive rearrangements about 90% or about 30% of the time, broadly matching IMGT annotations. CMV serostatus was the only immune exposure information available for the cohort. Roughly uniform sequencing depth across donors was assumed in presence/absence analyses, although this assumption may not hold. In vitro tests confirmed that three of the cytomegalovirus-associated TCR beta chains recognize cytomegalovirus antigens. The study gave a list of 150 to 200 TCR beta chains associated with cytomegalovirus. When HLA alleles, especially DR and DQ, strongly co-occurred, TCR associations were difficult to assign to individual alleles. Because the 87-base-pair reads could not distinguish some IMGT-functional V segments, including TRBV6-2 and TRBV6-3, those segments were excluded. According to a later analysis, most CMV-associated TCR beta chains appeared to be HLA-restricted, and the HLA associations seemed to be driven largely by CMV exposure. At a false discovery rate of 0.05, a later analysis linked approximately 18,000 TCR beta sequences to specific HLA alleles. In a later analysis, TCR association rates were found to vary across HLA loci, with the most associated TCRs seen for DRB1 alleles and the fewest for HLA-C alleles.

Library preparation was by the immunoSEQ multiplex PCR assay. For the multiplex PCR, a mixture combining 60 forward primers for TCR Vbeta segments and 13 reverse primers for TCR Jbeta segments was used. The CDR3 region of rearranged TCR beta genes was amplified from genomic DNA by a multiplex PCR assay. The amplified TCR beta libraries were sequenced on the Illumina HiSeq System as 87-base-pair reads. The authors' analysis ran thus. A later analysis tallied tens of millions of unique TCR beta chains across the 640 or so repertoires, and approximately 12 million of those chains were shared by two or more donors. A nearest-neighbor algorithm error-corrected the raw reads and collapsed the reads into unique sequences, merging closely related sequences to remove PCR and sequencing errors. V, D and J gene segments were assigned by aligning CDR3 sequences to IMGT reference sequences. For a sequence to be retained, a match of at least six nucleotides was required to both a V gene segment and a J gene segment. Rearrangements were classified as productive when the CDR3 lacked stop codons and remained in frame with V and J, and all other rearrangements were classified as non-productive. Following IMGT convention, CDR3 was defined as the stretch from the second conserved V-encoded cysteine up to the conserved J-encoded phenylalanine. The earlier analysis of 450 to 750 of the donors excluded any sequence lacking an unambiguous match to a single V gene segment. An earlier analysis of under 750 of the donors called V segments functional above 56.7% productive rearrangements and segregating when the between-donor standard deviation exceeded 5%. A statistical classification framework was built to diagnose cytomegalovirus status from the catalog of TCR beta chain sequences. V and J gene assignment, in a later analysis, came from comparing TCR nucleotide sequences with IMGT/GENE-DB human TR gene sequences. Using the TCRdist pipeline, a later analysis assigned CDR3 sequences along with most-parsimonious VDJ recombination scenarios. In a later analysis, every TCR beta chain was defined by the combination of its CDR3 amino acid sequence and its V-gene family, and reads without a unique V-gene family were dropped. In a later analysis, around 600 highly shared, low-generation-probability nucleotide sequences were removed to address suspected cross-contamination and a sequencing artifact. In a later analysis, a clonal expansion index for each public chain was calculated from normalized within-repertoire ranks of inferred template counts. A later analysis computed generation probabilities with a VDJ recombination model fitted to out-of-frame rearrangements, and checked the results against IGoR. In a later analysis, TCR-TCR, TCR-HLA and TCR-CMV co-occurrence was scored with hypergeometric tests, and a repertoire-size bias correction was applied to TCR pairs. A later analysis estimated false discovery rates by permuting HLA or CMV assignments 20 times. A later analysis grouped co-occurring TCRs with DBSCAN, adding TCRdist sequence similarity when clustering within HLA-allele-positive subsets. Co-occurrence clustering excluded repertoires with fewer than 30,000 or more than 120,000 public chains, plus five with anomalous nucleotide sharing. TCRdb mirrors the immuneACCESS table, restricted to in-frame sequences. Some clones are absent from its copies; in checked studies, under half trace to an unresolved V gene, and the reason for the others is unknown. V, J and clone size are taken as reported in that table, and D and trimming were inferred from the DNA itself. This sample holds about 98,000 clones; approximately 79% were observed only once. Under 2% of the sample is taken by the ten largest.

The CDR3 runs 15 residues from the cysteine to the phenylalanine. Only the CDR3 part of the read is kept: 45 bases, read in frame from the first base. Per the germline V gene, LGHNA is the CDR1 and YNFKEQ is the CDR2. V loses 0 bases, J loses 2 bases, and the germline ends lie 9 bases apart. The sequence came from a male donor in good health and CMV-seronegative. Sequences were obtained from PBMCs. The chain employs TRBV4-2 and TRBJ2-3, with the D gene uncertain. The sequenced DNA: TGTGCCAGCAGCCAAGATCTAACGTTCACAGATACGCAGTATTTT. This gives the protein CASSQDLTFTDTQYF.